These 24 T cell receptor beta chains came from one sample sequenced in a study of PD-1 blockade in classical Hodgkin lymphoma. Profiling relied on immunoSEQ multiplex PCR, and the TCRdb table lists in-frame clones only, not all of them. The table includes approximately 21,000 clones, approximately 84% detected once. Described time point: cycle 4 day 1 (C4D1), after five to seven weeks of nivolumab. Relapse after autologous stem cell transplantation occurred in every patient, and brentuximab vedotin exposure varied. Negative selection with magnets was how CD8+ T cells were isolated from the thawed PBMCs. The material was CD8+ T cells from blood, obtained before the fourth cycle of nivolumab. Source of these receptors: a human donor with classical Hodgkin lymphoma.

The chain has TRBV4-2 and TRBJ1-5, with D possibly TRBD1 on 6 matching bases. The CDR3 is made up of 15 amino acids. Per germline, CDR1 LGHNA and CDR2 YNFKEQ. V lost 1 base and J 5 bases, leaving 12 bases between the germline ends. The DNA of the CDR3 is TGTGCCAGCAGCCAAGTTTACAGGGAAGATCAGCCCCAGCATTTT. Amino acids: CASSQVYREDQPQHF.

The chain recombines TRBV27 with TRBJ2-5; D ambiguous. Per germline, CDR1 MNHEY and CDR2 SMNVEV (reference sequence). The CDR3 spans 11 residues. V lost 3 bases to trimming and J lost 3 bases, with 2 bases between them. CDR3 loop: CASSFKETQYF. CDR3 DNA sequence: TGTGCCAGCAGTTTTAAAGAGACCCAGTACTTC.

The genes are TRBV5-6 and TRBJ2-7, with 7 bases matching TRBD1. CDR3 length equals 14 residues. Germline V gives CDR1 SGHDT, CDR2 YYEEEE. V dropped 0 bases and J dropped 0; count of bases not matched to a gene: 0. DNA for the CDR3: TGTGCCAGCAGCTTGGGGGACAGCTCCTACGAGCAGTACTTC. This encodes CASSLGDSSYEQYF.

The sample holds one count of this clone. The CDR3 nucleotides are TGTGCCAGCAGACCCTCGCGGGGGTCGCACGAGCAGTACTTC. This gives the protein CASRPSRGSHEQYF. The V call is TRBV7-8, the J call TRBJ2-7; TRBD2 aligns across 7 bases. CDR1 is SGHVS and CDR2 is FQNEAQ in the germline V gene. The CDR3 extends over 14 amino acids. After removal of 6 bases from V and 5 bases from J, the junction contained 10 bases not matched to a gene.

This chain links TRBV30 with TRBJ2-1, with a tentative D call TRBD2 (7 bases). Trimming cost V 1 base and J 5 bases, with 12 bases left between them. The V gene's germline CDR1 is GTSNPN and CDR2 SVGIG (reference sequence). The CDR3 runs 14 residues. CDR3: CAWSEGGGNNEQFF. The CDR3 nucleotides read TGTGCCTGGAGTGAAGGGGGGGGGAACAATGAGCAGTTCTTC.

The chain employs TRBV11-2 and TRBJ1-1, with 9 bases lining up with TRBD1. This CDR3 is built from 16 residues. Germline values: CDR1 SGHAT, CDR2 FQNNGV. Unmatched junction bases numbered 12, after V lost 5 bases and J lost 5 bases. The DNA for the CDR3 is TGTGCCAGCAGCACGAACGACAGGGGGAGCAGGACTGAAGCTTTCTTT. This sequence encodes CASSTNDRGSRTEAFF.

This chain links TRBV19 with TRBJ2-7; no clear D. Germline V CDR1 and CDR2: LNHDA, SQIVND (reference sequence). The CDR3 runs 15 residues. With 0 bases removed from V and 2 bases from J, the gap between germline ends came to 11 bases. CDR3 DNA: TGTGCCAGTAGTATAGATCACGGCACCGCCTACGAGCAGTACTTC. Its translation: CASSIDHGTAYEQYF.

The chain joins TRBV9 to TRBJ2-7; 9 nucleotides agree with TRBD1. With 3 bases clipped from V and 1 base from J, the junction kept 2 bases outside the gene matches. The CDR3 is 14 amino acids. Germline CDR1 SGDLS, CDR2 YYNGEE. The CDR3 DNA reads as TGTGCCAGCAGCGATGGGACAGGGTCCTACGAGCAGTACTTC. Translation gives CASSDGTGSYEQYF.

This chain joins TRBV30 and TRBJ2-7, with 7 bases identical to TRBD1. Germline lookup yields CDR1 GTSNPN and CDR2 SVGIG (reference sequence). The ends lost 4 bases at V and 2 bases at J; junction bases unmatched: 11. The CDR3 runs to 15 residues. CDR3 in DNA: TGTGCCTGGACGATTTGGCTGGACAGGCCCTACGAGCAGTACTTC. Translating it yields CAWTIWLDRPYEQYF.

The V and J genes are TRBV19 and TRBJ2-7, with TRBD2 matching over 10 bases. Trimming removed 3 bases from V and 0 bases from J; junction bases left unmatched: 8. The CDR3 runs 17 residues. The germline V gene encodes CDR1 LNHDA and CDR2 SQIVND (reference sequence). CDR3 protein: CASSISSGGPLSYEQYF. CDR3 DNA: TGTGCCAGTAGTATCTCTAGCGGGGGCCCCCTCTCCTACGAGCAGTACTTC.

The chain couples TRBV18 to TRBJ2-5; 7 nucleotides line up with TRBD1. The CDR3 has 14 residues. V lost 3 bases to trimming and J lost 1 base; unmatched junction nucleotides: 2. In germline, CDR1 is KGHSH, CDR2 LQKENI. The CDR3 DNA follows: TGTGCCAGCTCACCGGGGGACAGCCAAGAGACCCAGTACTTC. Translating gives CASSPGDSQETQYF.

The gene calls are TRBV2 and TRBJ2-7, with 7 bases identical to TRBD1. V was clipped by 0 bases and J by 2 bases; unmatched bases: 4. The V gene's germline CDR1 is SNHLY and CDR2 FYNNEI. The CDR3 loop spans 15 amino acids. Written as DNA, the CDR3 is TGTGCCAGCAGTGAAGCAGGGCAGGGGGCCTACGAGCAGTACTTC. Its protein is CASSEAGQGAYEQYF.

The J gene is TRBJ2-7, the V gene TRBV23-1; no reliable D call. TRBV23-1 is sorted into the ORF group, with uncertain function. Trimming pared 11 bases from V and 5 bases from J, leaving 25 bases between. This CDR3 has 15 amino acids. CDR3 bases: TGCGCCGGAGCTCCACAACCCCCCCGGATGAACGAGCAGTACTTC. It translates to CAGAPQPPRMNEQYF.

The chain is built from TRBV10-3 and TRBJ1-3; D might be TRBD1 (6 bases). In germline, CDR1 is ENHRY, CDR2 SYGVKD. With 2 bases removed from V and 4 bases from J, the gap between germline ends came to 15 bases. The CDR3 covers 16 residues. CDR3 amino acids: CAISEGNRAPGNTIYF. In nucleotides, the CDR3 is TGTGCCATCAGTGAGGGAAACAGGGCGCCCGGAAACACCATATATTTT.

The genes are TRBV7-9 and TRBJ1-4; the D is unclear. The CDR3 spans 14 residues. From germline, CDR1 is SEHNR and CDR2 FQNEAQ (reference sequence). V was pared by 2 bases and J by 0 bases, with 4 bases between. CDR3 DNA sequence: TGTGCCAGCAGCTTAACATCAACTAATGAAAAACTGTTTTTT. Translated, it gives CASSLTSTNEKLFF. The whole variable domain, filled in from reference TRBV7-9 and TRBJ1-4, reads DTGVSQNPRHKITKRGQNVTFRCDPISEHNRLYWYRQTLGQGPEFLTYFQNEAQLEKSRLLSDRFSAERPKGSFSTLEIQRTEQGDSAMYLCASSLTSTNEKLFFGSGTQLSVL.

The CDR3 bases are TGTGCCAGCAGTTACTCGCGAACAGGGTACACTGAAGCTTTCTTT. Translating gives CASSYSRTGYTEAFF. The rearrangement links TRBV6-5 to TRBJ1-1; maybe TRBD1 (6 bases). Per the germline V gene, CDR1 is MNHEY and CDR2 is SVGAGI. V was clipped by 0 bases and J by 3 bases, with 11 bases between them. This CDR3 has 15 residues.

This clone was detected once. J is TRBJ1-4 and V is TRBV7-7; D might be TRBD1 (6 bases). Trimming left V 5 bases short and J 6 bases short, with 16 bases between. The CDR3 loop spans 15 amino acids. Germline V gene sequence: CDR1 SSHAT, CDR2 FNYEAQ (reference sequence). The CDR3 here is CASSATGIFDEKLFF. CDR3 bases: TGTGCCAGCAGCGCAACAGGGATTTTCGATGAAAAACTGTTTTTT.

In nucleotides, the CDR3 is TGTGCCAGCAGCCATGCCCCCGGACAGGGGAACTACGAGCAGTACTTC. Translation gives CASSHAPGQGNYEQYF. J is TRBJ2-7 and V is TRBV9; 9 bases are shared with TRBD1. CDR3 length: 16 amino acids. CDR1 SGDLS and CDR2 YYNGEE come from the germline V gene. The V gene end was trimmed by 4 bases and the J gene end by 3 bases; junction bases not matched to a gene: 11.

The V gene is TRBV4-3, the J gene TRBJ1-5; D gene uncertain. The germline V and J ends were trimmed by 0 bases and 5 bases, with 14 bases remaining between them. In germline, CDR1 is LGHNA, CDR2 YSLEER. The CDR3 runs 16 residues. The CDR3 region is CASSQDSRIGYQPQHF. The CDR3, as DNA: TGCGCCAGCAGCCAAGATAGTCGGATAGGGTATCAGCCCCAGCATTTT.

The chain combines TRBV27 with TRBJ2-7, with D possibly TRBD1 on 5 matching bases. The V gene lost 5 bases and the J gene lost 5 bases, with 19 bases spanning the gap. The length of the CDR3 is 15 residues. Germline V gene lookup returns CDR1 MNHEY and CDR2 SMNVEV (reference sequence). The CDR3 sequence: CASSRGHRFTHEQYF. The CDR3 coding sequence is TGTGCCAGCAGTAGGGGCCACAGGTTCACCCACGAGCAGTACTTC.

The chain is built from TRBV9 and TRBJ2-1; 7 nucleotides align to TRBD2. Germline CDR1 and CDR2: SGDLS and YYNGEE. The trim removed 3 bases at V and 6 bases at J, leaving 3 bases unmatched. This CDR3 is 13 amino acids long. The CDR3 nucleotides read TGTGCCAGCAGCGCTCCGGGGGGCAATGAGCAGTTCTTC. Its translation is CASSAPGGNEQFF.

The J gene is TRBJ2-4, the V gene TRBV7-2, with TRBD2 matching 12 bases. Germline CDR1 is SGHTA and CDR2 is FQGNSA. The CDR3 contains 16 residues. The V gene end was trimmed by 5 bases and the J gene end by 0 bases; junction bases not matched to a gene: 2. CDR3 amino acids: CASSEGLAGAKNIQYF. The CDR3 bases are TGTGCCAGCAGCGAGGGACTAGCGGGAGCCAAAAACATTCAGTACTTC.

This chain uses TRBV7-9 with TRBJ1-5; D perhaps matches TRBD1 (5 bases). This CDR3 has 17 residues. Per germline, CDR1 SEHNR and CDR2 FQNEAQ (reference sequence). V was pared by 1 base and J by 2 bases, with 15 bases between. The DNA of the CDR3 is TGTGCCAGCAGCTTAGTGGACGCGGGACCCGGCAATCAGCCCCAGCATTTT. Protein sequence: CASSLVDAGPGNQPQHF.

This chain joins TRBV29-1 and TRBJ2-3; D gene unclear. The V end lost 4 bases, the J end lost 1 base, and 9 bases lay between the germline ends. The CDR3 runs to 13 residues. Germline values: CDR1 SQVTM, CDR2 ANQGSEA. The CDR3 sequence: CSVGAVRTDTQYF. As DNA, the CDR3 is TGCAGCGTTGGCGCCGTCCGCACAGATACGCAGTATTTT.